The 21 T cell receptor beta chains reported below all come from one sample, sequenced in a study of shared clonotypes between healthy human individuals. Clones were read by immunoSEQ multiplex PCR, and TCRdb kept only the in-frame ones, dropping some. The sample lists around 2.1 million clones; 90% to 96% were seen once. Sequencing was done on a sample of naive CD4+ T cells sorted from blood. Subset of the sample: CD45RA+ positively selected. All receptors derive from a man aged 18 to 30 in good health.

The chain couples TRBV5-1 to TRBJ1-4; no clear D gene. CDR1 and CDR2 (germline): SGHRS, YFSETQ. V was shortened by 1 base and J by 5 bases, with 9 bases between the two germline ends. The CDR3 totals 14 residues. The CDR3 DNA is TGCGCCAGCAGCTTGTCGCAGGAAAATGAAAAACTGTTTTTT. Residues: CASSLSQENEKLFF.

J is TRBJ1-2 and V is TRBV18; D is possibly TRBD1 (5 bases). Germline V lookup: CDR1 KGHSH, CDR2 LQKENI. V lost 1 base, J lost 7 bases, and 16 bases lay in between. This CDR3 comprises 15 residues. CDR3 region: CASSPRESGGSGYTF. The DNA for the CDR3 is TGTGCCAGCTCACCACGGGAGTCCGGGGGGTCTGGCTACACCTTC.

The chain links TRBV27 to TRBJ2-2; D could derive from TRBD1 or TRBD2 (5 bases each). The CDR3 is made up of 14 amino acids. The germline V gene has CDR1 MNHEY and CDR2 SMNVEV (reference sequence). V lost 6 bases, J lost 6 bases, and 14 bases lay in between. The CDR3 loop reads CASRMGVGSGELFF. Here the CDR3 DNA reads TGTGCCAGCAGGATGGGGGTAGGGTCCGGGGAGCTGTTTTTT.

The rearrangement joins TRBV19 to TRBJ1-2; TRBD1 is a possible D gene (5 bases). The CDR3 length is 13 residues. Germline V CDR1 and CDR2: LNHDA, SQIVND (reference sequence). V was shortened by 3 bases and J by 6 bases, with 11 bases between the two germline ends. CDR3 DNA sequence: TGTGCCAGTAGTATCCCAGGGAGAAATGGCTACACCTTC. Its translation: CASSIPGRNGYTF.

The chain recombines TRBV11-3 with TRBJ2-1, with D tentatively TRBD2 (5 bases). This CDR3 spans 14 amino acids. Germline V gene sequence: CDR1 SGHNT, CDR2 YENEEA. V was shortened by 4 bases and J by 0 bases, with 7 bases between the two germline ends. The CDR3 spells CASSSRDSYNEQFF. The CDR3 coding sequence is TGTGCCAGCAGCTCCCGGGACTCCTACAATGAGCAGTTCTTC.

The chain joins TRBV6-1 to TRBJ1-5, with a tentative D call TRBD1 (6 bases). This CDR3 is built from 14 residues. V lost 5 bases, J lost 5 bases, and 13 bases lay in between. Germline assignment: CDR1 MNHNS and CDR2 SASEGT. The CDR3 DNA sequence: TGTGCCAGCAGTAACCGGGACATCGATCAGCCCCAGCATTTT. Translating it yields CASSNRDIDQPQHF.

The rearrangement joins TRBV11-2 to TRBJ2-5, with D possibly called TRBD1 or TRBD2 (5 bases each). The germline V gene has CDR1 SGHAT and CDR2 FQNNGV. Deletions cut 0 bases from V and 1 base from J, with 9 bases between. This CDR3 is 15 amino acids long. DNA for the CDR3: TGTGCCAGCAGCTTAGATTCAGGGACCCAAGAGACCCAGTACTTC. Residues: CASSLDSGTQETQYF. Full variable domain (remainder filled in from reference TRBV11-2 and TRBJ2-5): EAGVAQSPRYKIIEKRQSVAFWCNPISGHATLYWYQQILGQGPKLLIQFQNNGVVDDSQLPKDRFSAERLKGVDSTLKIQPAKLEDSAVYLCASSLDSGTQETQYFGPGTRLLVL.

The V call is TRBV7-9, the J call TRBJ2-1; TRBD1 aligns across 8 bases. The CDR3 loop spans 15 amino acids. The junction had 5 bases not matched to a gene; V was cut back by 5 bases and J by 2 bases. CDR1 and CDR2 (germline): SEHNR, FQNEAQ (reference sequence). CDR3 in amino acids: CASSPGQGTYNEQFF. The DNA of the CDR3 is TGTGCCAGCAGCCCTGGACAGGGTACCTACAATGAGCAGTTCTTC.

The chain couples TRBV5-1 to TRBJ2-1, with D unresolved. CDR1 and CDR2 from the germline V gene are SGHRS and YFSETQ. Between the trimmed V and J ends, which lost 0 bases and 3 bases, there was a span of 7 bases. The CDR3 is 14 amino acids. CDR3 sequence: CASSLGPDYNEQFF. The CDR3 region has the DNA TGCGCCAGCAGCTTGGGACCGGACTACAATGAGCAGTTCTTC.

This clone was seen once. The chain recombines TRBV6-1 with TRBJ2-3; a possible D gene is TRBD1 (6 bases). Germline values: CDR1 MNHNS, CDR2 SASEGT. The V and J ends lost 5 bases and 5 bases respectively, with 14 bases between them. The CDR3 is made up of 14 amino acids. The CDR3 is CASSTGLWEDTQYF. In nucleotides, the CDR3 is TGTGCCAGCAGTACAGGGTTATGGGAAGATACGCAGTATTTT.

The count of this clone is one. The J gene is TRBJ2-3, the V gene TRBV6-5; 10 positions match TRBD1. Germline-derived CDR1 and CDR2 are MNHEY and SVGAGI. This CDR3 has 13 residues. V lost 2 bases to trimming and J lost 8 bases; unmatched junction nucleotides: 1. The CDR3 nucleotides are TGTGCCAGCAGTTACGGGACAGGGGCTACGCAGTATTTT. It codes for CASSYGTGATQYF.

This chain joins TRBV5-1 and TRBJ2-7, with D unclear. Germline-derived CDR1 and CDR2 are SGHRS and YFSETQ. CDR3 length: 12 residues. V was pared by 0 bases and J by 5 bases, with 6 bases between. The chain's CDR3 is CASSLGLNEQYF. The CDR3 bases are TGCGCCAGCAGCTTGGGGTTGAACGAGCAGTACTTC.

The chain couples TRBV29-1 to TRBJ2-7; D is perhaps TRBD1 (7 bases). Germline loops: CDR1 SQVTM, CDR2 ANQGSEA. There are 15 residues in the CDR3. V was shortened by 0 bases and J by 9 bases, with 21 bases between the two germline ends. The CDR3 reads CSVEDSGAGGFRQYF. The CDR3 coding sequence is TGCAGCGTTGAAGATTCGGGAGCAGGGGGATTCCGGCAGTACTTC.

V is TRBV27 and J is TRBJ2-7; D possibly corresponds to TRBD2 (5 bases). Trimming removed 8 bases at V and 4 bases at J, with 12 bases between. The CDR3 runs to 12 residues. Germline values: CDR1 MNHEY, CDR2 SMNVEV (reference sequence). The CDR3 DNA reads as TGTGCCAGCCCCCGGCGGAGGTACGAGCAGTACTTC. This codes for CASPRRRYEQYF.

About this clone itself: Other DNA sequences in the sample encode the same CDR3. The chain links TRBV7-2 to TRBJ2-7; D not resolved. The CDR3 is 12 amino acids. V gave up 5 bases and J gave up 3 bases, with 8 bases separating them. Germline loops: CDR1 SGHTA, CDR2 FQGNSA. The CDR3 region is CASSPNSYEQYF. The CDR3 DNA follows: TGTGCCAGCAGCCCCAACAGCTACGAGCAGTACTTC.

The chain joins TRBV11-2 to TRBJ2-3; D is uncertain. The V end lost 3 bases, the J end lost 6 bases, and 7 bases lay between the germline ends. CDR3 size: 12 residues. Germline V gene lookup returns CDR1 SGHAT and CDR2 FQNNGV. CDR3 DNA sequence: TGTGCCAGCAGCTTTGGTTTGGATACGCAGTATTTT. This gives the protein CASSFGLDTQYF.

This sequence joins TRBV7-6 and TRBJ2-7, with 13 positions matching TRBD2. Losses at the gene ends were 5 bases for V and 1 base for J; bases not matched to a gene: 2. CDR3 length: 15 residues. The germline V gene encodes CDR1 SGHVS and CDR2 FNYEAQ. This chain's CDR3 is CASSGGLAGSYEQYF. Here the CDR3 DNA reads TGTGCCAGCAGCGGGGGACTAGCGGGATCCTACGAGCAGTACTTC.

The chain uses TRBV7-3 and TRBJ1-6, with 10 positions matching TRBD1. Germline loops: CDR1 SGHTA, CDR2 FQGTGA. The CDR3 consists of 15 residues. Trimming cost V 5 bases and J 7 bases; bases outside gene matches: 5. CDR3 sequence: CASSPGQGRNSPLHF. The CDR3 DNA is TGTGCCAGCAGCCCGGGACAGGGGAGGAATTCACCCCTCCACTTT.

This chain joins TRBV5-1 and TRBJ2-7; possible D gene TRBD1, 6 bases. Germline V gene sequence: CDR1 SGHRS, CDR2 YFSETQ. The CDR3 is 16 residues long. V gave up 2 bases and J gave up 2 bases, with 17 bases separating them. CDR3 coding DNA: TGCGCCAGCAGCTTAGGTCGGCAGGGGATCCCCTACGAGCAGTACTTC. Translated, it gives CASSLGRQGIPYEQYF.

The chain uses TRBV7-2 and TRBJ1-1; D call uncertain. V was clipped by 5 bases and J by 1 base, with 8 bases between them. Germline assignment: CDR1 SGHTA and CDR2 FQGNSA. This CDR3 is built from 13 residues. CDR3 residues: CASSKDGNTEAFF. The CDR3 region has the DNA TGTGCCAGCAGCAAAGACGGGAACACTGAAGCTTTCTTT.

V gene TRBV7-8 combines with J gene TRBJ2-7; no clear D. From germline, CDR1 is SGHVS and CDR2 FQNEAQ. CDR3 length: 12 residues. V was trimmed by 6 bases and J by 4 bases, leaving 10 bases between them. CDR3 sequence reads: CASSRPPYEQYF. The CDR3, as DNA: TGTGCCAGCAGTCGCCCTCCTTACGAGCAGTACTTC. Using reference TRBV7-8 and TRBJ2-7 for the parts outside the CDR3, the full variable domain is GAGVSQSPRYKVAKRGQDVALRCDPISGHVSLFWYQQALGQGPEFLTYFQNEAQLDKSGLPSDRFFAERPEGSVSTLKIQRTQQEDSAVYLCASSRPPYEQYFGPGTRLTVT.